The T cell receptor (beta chain) under discussion was sequenced for a study of cytomegalovirus exposure and HLA in healthy donors. Study-level results: With DRB1 most and HLA-C fewest, TCR association rates differed between HLA loci in a later analysis. The authors confirmed in vitro that three CMV-associated chains were specific for CMV antigens.

The PCR contained 60 Vbeta and 13 Jbeta primers. Sequencing used immunoSEQ multiplex PCR; TCRdb keeps in-frame clones, though not all of them. Of approximately 220,000 clones in the sample, roughly 85% were seen once. From germline, CDR1 is LNHDA and CDR2 SQIVND (reference sequence). With 8 bases removed from V and 3 bases from J, the gap between germline ends came to 22 bases. The CDR3 loop spans 16 amino acids. Comments on this clone: What it binds is not known.

The J gene is TRBJ1-2, the V gene TRBV19, with D possibly TRBD1 on 5 matching bases. Sequencing input: PBMCs. The sequence was obtained from a male donor in good health and CMV-seronegative. The CDR3 region has the DNA TGTGCCAGTCATCATCCCGGGGGGTTACTAGACTATGGCTACACCTTC. Amino acid sequence: CASHHPGGLLDYGYTF.